This T cell receptor (beta chain) was recovered during a study of cytomegalovirus exposure and HLA in healthy donors. The validation cohort, a group of under 150 subjects, included the donors and was separate from the approximately 650-subject first cohort. The table came from immunoSEQ multiplex PCR; TCRdb's copy has only in-frame clones and leaves some out. The data contain some 170,000 clones, about 90% of them singletons. A word on this clone: The target antigen is unknown.

The CDR3 covers 14 residues. Germline V gene data show CDR1 as SGHAT and CDR2 as FQNNGV. V lost 8 bases to trimming and J lost 9 bases, with 17 bases between them. Whole-study results and caveats: The finding came from a later analysis; first-cohort TCR clusters tended to co-occur in the 130 or so validation repertoires. Researchers catalogued over 150 TCR beta chains as cytomegalovirus-associated.

The source of this sequence is a woman aged 25 to 39 in good health and CMV-seronegative. The sequenced sample was PBMCs. The rearrangement uses TRBV11-2 and TRBJ1-6; no clear D. The CDR3 nucleotides read TGTGCCAGCCGCCCGGAGAGGGAAACTTCACCCCTCCACTTT. Its protein product is CASRPERETSPLHF.